These T cell receptor beta chains were read from a single sample in a study of shared clonotypes between healthy human individuals. Libraries were prepared by immunoSEQ multiplex PCR; TCRdb keeps only in-frame clonotypes and omits some of them. The sample lists about 2.2 million clones; just over 90% were seen once. The sequenced sample consisted of naive CD8+ T cells from PBMCs. The receptors were gathered from a man younger than 35 in good health. Some clones in this sample may be carry-over from other donors' samples. Both conserved end residues are part of each CDR3. D genes are given only for firm matches. Size is omitted from some rows. Given values are once, few, many or a class for expanded clones.

clone_size | d_call | j_call | v_call | cdr3_nt | cdr3_aa
- | - | TRBJ1-1 | TRBV2 | TGTGCCAGCAGTCCATTAACTCTGGCTTTCTTT | CASSPLTLAFF
once | TRBD2 | TRBJ2-7 | TRBV4-2 | TGTGCCAGCAGCCTCGACAACGGCGGGAGTTTCTACGAGCAGTACTTC | CASSLDNGGSFYEQYF
- | - | TRBJ2-1 | TRBV6-4 | TGTGCCAGCAGTGACGCACCAGGGTATGAGCAGTTCTTC | CASSDAPGYEQFF
- | - | TRBJ2-7 | TRBV19 | TGTGCCAGTAGTATAGGACTCGGGTTGCAGGAGGTATACTACGAGCAGTACTTC | CASSIGLGLQEVYYEQYF
- | - | TRBJ1-2 | TRBV7-2 | TGTGCCAGCAGCGCAGGAGAGGGTTGGAGGGGCTACACCTTC | CASSAGEGWRGYTF
- | TRBD1 | TRBJ2-1 | TRBV25-1 | TGTGCCAGCAGTCACGATGGGACAGGGGTAGTAGAGGATGAGCAGTTCTTC | CASSHDGTGVVEDEQFF
- | - | TRBJ2-7 | TRBV11-2 | TGTGCCAGCAGCTTAGGCCCAGCCGGGAGCTCCTACGAGCAGTACTTC | CASSLGPAGSSYEQYF
- | - | TRBJ1-4 | TRBV6-5 | TGTGCCAGCAGTTACTCGAGACGGATAAATGAAAAACTGTTTTTT | CASSYSRRINEKLFF
- | TRBD2 | TRBJ2-1 | TRBV11-2 | TGTGCCAGCAGCCCACTACTAGCGGGAGCCCCGTACAATGAGCAGTTCTTC | CASSPLLAGAPYNEQFF
- | - | TRBJ2-3 | TRBV29-1 | TGCAGCGTTGTCACCCGGGAGTCGACGCAGTATTTT | CSVVTRESTQYF
- | - | TRBJ2-7 | TRBV7-6 | TGTGCCAGCAGCTTACTGATAGGCAGCTACGAGCAGTACTTC | CASSLLIGSYEQYF
- | - | TRBJ1-1 | TRBV7-9 | TGTGCCAGCAGCCTGGCCACAGGGCTGAACACTGAAGCTTTCTTT | CASSLATGLNTEAFF
- | - | TRBJ1-2 | TRBV6-6 | TGTGCCAGCTGGGAACAGGGCCACGCTAACTATGGCTACACCTTC | CASWEQGHANYGYTF
- | TRBD2 | TRBJ2-1 | TRBV9 | TGTGCCAGCAGCGTGGTAGCGGGAGAGAATGAGCAGTTCTTC | CASSVVAGENEQFF
- | - | TRBJ2-7 | TRBV4-3 | TGCGCCAGCAGCCAATCTAGCGTTCGCTCCTACGAGCAGTACTTC | CASSQSSVRSYEQYF
- | - | TRBJ2-7 | TRBV5-6 | TGTGCCAGCAGCTTATTTTGGGGAATATACTACGAGCAGTACTTC | CASSLFWGIYYEQYF
- | - | TRBJ2-7 | TRBV28 | TGTGCCAGCAGTTTCGGAAGGGAGCTAACCTACGAGCAGTACTTC | CASSFGRELTYEQYF
- | - | TRBJ2-7 | TRBV21-1 | TGTGCCAGCAGCAAAAGTAAATCGCACTGTTACTACGAGCAGTACTTC | CASSKSKSHCYYEQYF
once | - | TRBJ2-1 | TRBV4-1 | TGCGCCAGCAGCCAAGTATCCAGGTCCTATGAGCAGTTCTTC | CASSQVSRSYEQFF
- | - | TRBJ1-1 | TRBV7-3 | TGTGCCAGCAGCTCCGACTGGGGCCTTGAAGCTTTCTTT | CASSSDWGLEAFF
- | - | TRBJ2-4 | TRBV20-1 | TGCAGTGCTAGGATGGGCCTTATCGTGTTC | CSARMGLIVF
- | TRBD1 | TRBJ2-1 | TRBV4-2 | TGTGCCAGCAGCGCGACAGGGGGCGCCTTCGGCAATGAGCAGTTCTTC | CASSATGGAFGNEQFF
- | TRBD1 | TRBJ1-1 | TRBV19 | TGTGCCAGTAGTATCCGAGGGACAGTGAACACTGAAGCTTTCTTT | CASSIRGTVNTEAFF
- | - | TRBJ2-1 | TRBV6-6 | TGTGCCAGCAGCCCCGATAGGCAAAGTGTCTACAATGAGCAGTTCTTC | CASSPDRQSVYNEQFF
once | - | TRBJ2-1 | TRBV7-6 | TGTGCCAGCAGCCCACAGTACAATGAGCAGTTCTTC | CASSPQYNEQFF
- | - | TRBJ2-1 | TRBV5-1 | TGCGCCAGCAGCTACCGGGACGCGCAGTTCTTC | CASSYRDAQFF
- | TRBD1 | TRBJ1-1 | TRBV28 | TGTGCCAGCAGTTTCACAGGGGGCGACACTGAAGCTTTCTTT | CASSFTGGDTEAFF
- | TRBD1 | TRBJ2-2 | TRBV6-5 | TGTGCCAGCAGTTACTCGACACAGGGGCCCTCCGGGGAGCTGTTTTTT | CASSYSTQGPSGELFF
- | TRBD1 | TRBJ1-5 | TRBV7-8 | TGTGCCAGCAGCTTAGGGCCAGGGGGAAATCAGCCCCAGCATTTT | CASSLGPGGNQPQHF
- | - | TRBJ2-1 | TRBV7-9 | TGTGCCAAAGGGGCGAGTCGCTCCTACAATGAGCAGTTCTTC | CAKGASRSYNEQFF